This record looks at one T cell receptor (beta chain) sequence and its context. Its antigen is still unknown. The CDR3 covers 13 residues. CDR1 and CDR2 from the germline V gene are DFQATT and SNEGSKA (reference sequence). This record belongs to a study of monozygotic twins with inflammatory bowel disease. Study results and caveats: IBD patients displayed reduced TCRbeta diversity (inverse Simpson) when set against healthy co-twins.

No DNA is given; TCRdb re-called the 5' RACE reads and lists each CDR3 protein once. The sample table includes some 440,000 distinct CDR3 sequences. The rearrangement joins TRBV20-1 to TRBJ1-1. The clonotype was recovered from a human donor with ulcerative colitis or Crohn's disease, or a healthy co-twin of an affected twin (not recorded which). Sequences were obtained from blood. CDR3: CSASPILGTEAFF.